Following are 4 T cell receptor beta chains from one sample sequenced in a study of T cells in women clearing cervical HPV infection. The assay was immunoSEQ multiplex PCR, and TCRdb's table has in-frame clones only and misses some. In total, the table holds about 22,000 clones. The sequencing sample was made of blood buffy coat. All receptors derive from a woman aged 18-70 years with a cervical HPV16 infection that either progressed to CIN3+ or cleared (not recorded which).

As to this clone: The read falls 3 residues short of the CDR3 end, and the missing part is taken from the germline J gene. V gene TRBV11-1 combines with J gene TRBJ1-1; D is undetermined. Trimming shortened V by 5 bases and J by 1 base, and 8 bases separated the two germline ends. CDR3 length: 13 amino acids. Germline V gene lookup returns CDR1 SGHAT and CDR2 FQDESV (reference sequence). The sequenced CDR3 bases are TGTGCCAGCAGCCCCCGGGGGAACACTGAA. Translating gives CASSPRGNTE. The complete CDR3 protein is CASSPRGNTEAFF.

CDR3 DNA (partial): TGTGCCATCAGTGTAACTAGCGGGGGAAACAATGAG. Protein product: CAISVTSGGNNE. The full CDR3 reads CAISVTSGGNNEQFF. The J gene is TRBJ2-1, the V gene TRBV10-3; TRBD2 matches at 11 bases. With the read ending 3 residues before the CDR3 end, the germline J gene is used to fill in that end. The CDR3 has 15 residues. Germline V gene lookup returns CDR1 ENHRY and CDR2 SYGVKD. V gave up 4 bases and J gave up 5 bases; unmatched junction bases: 4.

Comments on this clone: The read ends 3 residues before the CDR3 terminus; that terminus is restored from the germline J gene. This chain links TRBV6-1 with TRBJ1-1; unclear D gene. Germline V CDR1 and CDR2: MNHNS, SASEGT. The CDR3 sequence is 10 residues long. The covered CDR3 bases are TGTGCCAGCAGGGAACGGGAA. It codes for CASRERE. The entire CDR3 sequence reads CASREREAFF.

Notes on this clone: The sequenced fragment ends 3 residues before the CDR3 boundary, so the rest is inferred from the germline J gene. The chain combines TRBV28 with TRBJ1-1, with D uncertain. With 7 bases removed from V and 5 bases from J, the gap between germline ends came to 8 bases. CDR1 and CDR2 from the germline V gene are MDHEN and SYDVKM. The CDR3 has 11 amino acids. The CDR3 is CASKFFTEAFF. The sequenced CDR3 bases are TGTGCCAGCAAATTCTTTACTGAA.